The 22 T cell receptor beta chains presented below share a single source sample, sequenced in a study of ipilimumab plus nivolumab after autologous stem cell transplantation. Repertoires were generated with immunoSEQ multiplex PCR, while TCRdb's copy carries only in-frame clones and drops some. Of around 16,000 clones in the sample, approximately 80% were seen once. The sample consisted of PBMCs, taken in a trial of ipilimumab plus nivolumab as post-transplant consolidation. The receptors originated from a male donor with diffuse large B-cell lymphoma.

The chain's CDR3 is CARSLGRFPRRQSPLHF. As DNA, the CDR3 is TGTGCCAGAAGCTTGGGTCGTTTTCCACGCCGCCAATCACCCCTCCACTTT. V gene TRBV5-3 combines with J gene TRBJ1-6, with D unclear. TRBV5-3 is noted as an ORF with a role that remains uncertain. The CDR3 has 17 amino acids. Trimming removed 0 bases from V and 10 bases from J, with 20 bases in between.

This chain joins TRBV5-1 and TRBJ2-1, with D hard to call. The germline gives CDR1 SGHRS, CDR2 YFSETQ. V was shortened by 0 bases and J by 0 bases, with 7 bases between the two germline ends. This CDR3 region has 15 residues. In DNA, the CDR3 is TGCGCCAGCAGCTTGGGTACATACTCCTACAATGAGCAGTTCTTC. This translates into CASSLGTYSYNEQFF.

The chain couples TRBV15 to TRBJ1-1; D uncertain. The CDR3 runs 12 residues. Germline V lookup: CDR1 LNHNV, CDR2 YYDKDF (reference sequence). V was clipped by 0 bases and J by 11 bases, with 10 bases between them. CDR3 sequence reads: CATSRDTGRAFF. CDR3 bases: TGTGCCACCAGCAGAGATACCGGGCGGGCTTTCTTT.

V usage is TRBV7-8 and J usage is TRBJ2-5, with 13 bases fitting TRBD2. V lost 1 base and J lost 3; bases outside the gene matches: 14. The CDR3 loop spans 20 amino acids. CDR1 and CDR2 from the germline V gene are SGHVS and FQNEAQ. The CDR3 bases are TGTGCCAGCAGCTTAGGAGCCACCTTGGCTGGGACTAGCGGGGAAGAGACCCAGTACTTC. Protein product: CASSLGATLAGTSGEETQYF.

V and J are TRBV7-8 and TRBJ1-6; D may be TRBD1 (6 bases). There are 17 residues in the CDR3. With 7 bases removed from V and 7 bases from J, the gap between germline ends came to 23 bases. Germline-derived CDR1 and CDR2 are SGHVS and FQNEAQ. CDR3 in amino acids: CASMPRAGQQGNSPLHF. The CDR3 DNA reads as TGTGCCAGCATGCCCCGCGCGGGCCAACAGGGAAATTCACCCCTCCACTTT.

J is TRBJ2-7 and V is TRBV25-1; 8 bases map to TRBD1. V shed 4 bases and J 1 base; nucleotides not matched to a gene: 6. The CDR3 totals 15 residues. From germline, CDR1 is MGHDK and CDR2 SYGVNS. CDR3 nucleotide sequence: TGTGCCAGCAGTGCAACAAACAGGGGGTCCTACGAGCAGTACTTC. This gives the protein CASSATNRGSYEQYF.

The V and J genes are TRBV28 and TRBJ1-6, with 7 nucleotides matching TRBD1. This CDR3 has 18 amino acids. The junction had 9 bases not matched to a gene; V was cut back by 3 bases and J by 1 base. Germline V lookup: CDR1 MDHEN, CDR2 SYDVKM. CDR3 protein: CASSFHRGSSSYNSPLHF. CDR3 bases: TGTGCCAGCAGTTTCCACAGGGGATCCAGTTCCTATAATTCACCCCTCCACTTT.

The rearrangement joins TRBV19 to TRBJ2-5; D tentatively reads TRBD1 or TRBD2 (6 bases each). The end of the DNA is better explained by TRBJ2-7, so the J call may be wrong. This CDR3 is built from 16 residues. Germline CDR1 reads LNHDA; CDR2 reads SQIVND (reference sequence). The CDR3 loop reads CASSIRTVSGAYEQYF. DNA of the CDR3: TGTGCCAGTAGTATCCGGACAGTCTCGGGGGCCTACGAGCAGTACTTC.

The genes are TRBV28 and TRBJ2-7, with 13 nucleotides matching TRBD2. J gave up 2 bases and V 6 bases, and 10 bases lay outside the gene matches. CDR3 size: 17 residues. Per germline, CDR1 MDHEN and CDR2 SYDVKM. The CDR3 DNA follows: TGTGCCAGCAGGACGACTAGCGGGGGGATCGTAACCTACGAGCAGTACTTC. It is translated as CASRTTSGGIVTYEQYF.

The V and J genes are TRBV5-6 and TRBJ1-1, with D hard to call. This CDR3 is 13 amino acids long. Per germline, CDR1 SGHDT and CDR2 YYEEEE. The V gene lost 4 bases and the J gene lost 6 bases, with 13 bases spanning the gap. CDR3 region: CASSPLEGPEAFF. The CDR3 nucleotides read TGTGCCAGCAGCCCGCTAGAGGGTCCTGAAGCTTTCTTT.

The chain couples TRBV7-2 to TRBJ1-5, with D hard to call. The V end lost 2 bases, the J end lost 6 bases, and 14 bases lay between the germline ends. Germline CDR1 is SGHTA and CDR2 is FQGNSA. The CDR3 length is 15 residues. Here the CDR3 reads CASSLSSGNGQPQHF. The DNA for the CDR3 is TGTGCCAGCAGCTTATCCTCCGGAAACGGTCAGCCCCAGCATTTT.

The chain is built from TRBV18 and TRBJ2-2; the match to TRBD2 covers 7 bases. The CDR3 contains 16 residues. J lost 2 bases, V lost 6 bases, and 9 bases had no gene match. Germline assignment: CDR1 KGHSH and CDR2 LQKENI. In DNA form, the CDR3 reads TGTGCCAGCTCCAAAGGCAGCGGGGTAAACACCGGGGAGCTGTTTTTT. The encoded protein is CASSKGSGVNTGELFF.

V gene TRBV28 combines with J gene TRBJ2-7, with D tentatively TRBD1 (5 bases). Germline V lookup: CDR1 MDHEN, CDR2 SYDVKM. The CDR3 is 14 residues long. Between the trimmed V and J ends, which lost 7 bases and 5 bases, there was a span of 18 bases. This CDR3 is CASTSPDSSHEQYF. The CDR3 region has the DNA TGTGCCAGCACTTCGCCTGACAGCAGCCACGAGCAGTACTTC.

The rearrangement joins TRBV28 to TRBJ1-2; 8 positions match TRBD1. This CDR3 is 14 amino acids long. CDR1 and CDR2 from the germline V gene are MDHEN and SYDVKM. V lost 6 bases and J lost 8; bases outside the gene matches: 11. This chain's CDR3 is CASRGQGSSWGYTF. CDR3 bases: TGTGCCAGCAGAGGACAGGGTTCTAGTTGGGGCTACACCTTC.

The chain has TRBV30 and TRBJ1-4; D possibly corresponds to TRBD1 (6 bases). This CDR3 is built from 12 residues. Germline assignment: CDR1 GTSNPN and CDR2 SVGIG (reference sequence). Trimming took off 6 bases at V and 4 bases at J, with 9 bases between the two ends. The CDR3, as DNA: TGTGCCTGCCAAGGGGGTAATGAAAAACTGTTTTTT. Protein sequence: CACQGGNEKLFF.

The chain couples TRBV6-4 to TRBJ1-6; TRBD1 agrees at 9 bases. The CDR3 spans 16 residues. Germline values: CDR1 MRHNA, CDR2 SNTAGT. The J segment lost 7 bases and the V segment lost 6 bases, leaving 10 bases of the junction unmatched. In nucleotides, the CDR3 is TGTGCCAGCAGAGATTATTACAGGGGGCCAAATTCACCCCTCCACTTT. This codes for CASRDYYRGPNSPLHF.

The rearrangement uses TRBV6-5 and TRBJ2-4; D unresolved. The CDR3 loop spans 16 amino acids. Trimming shortened V by 0 bases and J by 3 bases, and 12 bases separated the two germline ends. Germline V CDR1 and CDR2: MNHEY, SVGAGI. CDR3 coding DNA: TGTGCCAGCAGTTACTCGATAGCCCCGGGCAAAAACATTCAGTACTTC. Amino acid sequence: CASSYSIAPGKNIQYF.

The chain combines TRBV4-2 with TRBJ2-7; D remains ambiguous. Germline V gene lookup returns CDR1 LGHNA and CDR2 YNFKEQ. The ends were cut back, 0 bases at V and 4 bases at J, with 13 bases in the middle. This CDR3 spans 15 amino acids. CDR3 region: CASSQEFSGSYEQYF. CDR3 bases: TGTGCCAGCAGCCAAGAATTTTCTGGGTCTTACGAGCAGTACTTC.

The chain recombines TRBV4-1 with TRBJ2-4, with TRBD1 matching 7 bases. The CDR3 length is 15 residues. V was pared by 1 base and J by 6 bases, with 6 bases of the junction left unmatched. Germline CDR1 MGHRA, CDR2 YSYEKL. The CDR3 spells CASSQGPGQRNIQYF. The CDR3 DNA reads as TGCGCCAGCAGCCAAGGCCCGGGACAGCGAAACATTCAGTACTTC.

V gene TRBV25-1 combines with J gene TRBJ1-4; no clear D gene. Germline assignment: CDR1 MGHDK and CDR2 SYGVNS. This CDR3 comprises 15 residues. The ends were cut back, 1 base at V and 0 bases at J, with 6 bases in the middle. The CDR3 is CASSESGATNEKLFF. CDR3 sequence (DNA): TGTGCCAGCAGTGAATCTGGGGCAACTAATGAAAAACTGTTTTTT.

The chain couples TRBV6-5 to TRBJ1-1; a possible D gene is TRBD1 (6 bases). Trimming took 7 bases from V and 1 from J, leaving 7 bases between them. CDR1 MNHEY and CDR2 SVGAGI come from the germline V gene. The CDR3 loop spans 12 amino acids. The CDR3 loop reads CASKGGNTEAFF. CDR3 sequence (DNA): TGTGCCAGCAAGGGGGGGAACACTGAAGCTTTCTTT.

The chain employs TRBV6-6 and TRBJ1-3; D is uncertain. Looked up from germline, CDR1 is MNHNY and CDR2 is SVGAGI (reference sequence). The CDR3 covers 13 residues. The V and J ends lost 5 bases and 0 bases respectively, with 5 bases between them. The CDR3 protein is CASSDHSGNTIYF. CDR3 sequence (DNA): TGTGCCAGCAGTGACCACTCTGGAAACACCATATATTTT.